This T cell receptor beta chain was recovered during a study of cytomegalovirus exposure and HLA in healthy donors. Study information: Roughly 85 million unique TCRs from HLA-typed donors made up an early data release.

Germline-derived CDR1 and CDR2 are MDHEN and SYDVKM. J lost 10 bases, V lost 2 bases, and 4 bases had no gene match. This CDR3 has 13 amino acids. With 60 Vbeta and 13 Jbeta primers, the PCR was carried out. Produced via immunoSEQ multiplex PCR; TCRdb's table is partial and in-frame only. Of 130,000 or so clones detected, roughly 85% appear once; the ten largest clones hold approximately 6.7%. On this clone itself: Its specificity is not known.

General study findings and limits: Prior analysis indicated that the majority of TCR beta V segments exhibited productivity approximately 87% or approximately 30% of the time.

V is TRBV28 and J is TRBJ1-1; 10 bases are shared with TRBD1. The specimen was PBMCs. This receptor was obtained from a woman between 25 and 40 years old in good health and CMV-seropositive. The DNA of the CDR3 is TGTGCCAGCAGTTTACCTGACAGGGGGCGAGCTTTCTTT. The encoded protein is CASSLPDRGRAFF.